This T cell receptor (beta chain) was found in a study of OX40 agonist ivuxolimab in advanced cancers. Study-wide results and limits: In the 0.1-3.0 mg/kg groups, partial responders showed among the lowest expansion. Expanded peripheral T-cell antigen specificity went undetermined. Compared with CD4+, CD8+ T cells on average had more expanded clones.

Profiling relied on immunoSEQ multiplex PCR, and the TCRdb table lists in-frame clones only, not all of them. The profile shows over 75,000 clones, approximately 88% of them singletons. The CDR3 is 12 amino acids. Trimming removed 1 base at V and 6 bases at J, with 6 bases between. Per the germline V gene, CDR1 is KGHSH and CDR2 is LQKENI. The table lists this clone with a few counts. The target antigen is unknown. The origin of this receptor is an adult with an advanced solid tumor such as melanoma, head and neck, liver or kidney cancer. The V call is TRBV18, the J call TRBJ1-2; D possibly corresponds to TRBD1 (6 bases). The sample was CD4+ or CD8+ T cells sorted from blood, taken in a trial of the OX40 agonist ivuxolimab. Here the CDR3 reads CASSPQGDGYTF. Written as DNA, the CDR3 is TGTGCCAGCTCACCACAGGGGGATGGCTACACCTTC. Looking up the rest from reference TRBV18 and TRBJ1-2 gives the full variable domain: NAGVMQNPRHLVRRRGQEARLRCSPMKGHSHVYWYRQLPEEGLKFMVYLQKENIIDESGMPKERFSAEFPKEGPSILRIQQVVRGDSAAYFCASSPQGDGYTFGSGTRLTVV.